This TCR beta chain was sequenced for a study of cytotoxic CD8 clonotypes in ibrutinib-treated CLL. At the level of the study: Overall, 24 responses were partial and 2 complete; following median roughly six years, about 14 patients stayed remitted and roughly twelve progressed. After treatment lasting a median roughly 12 months, range 6 to 36, response samples were collected. Study outcomes and limitations: Baseline levels were approached again at progression, after clonality had risen at ibrutinib response. Under treatment, the uncommon public clonotypes either contracted or remained stable.

In germline, CDR1 is MNHNS, CDR2 SASEGT. The CDR3 spans 13 residues. The V end lost 2 bases, the J end lost 6 bases, and 8 bases lay between the germline ends. Sequenced by immunoSEQ multiplex PCR; TCRdb stores in-frame clones only, minus some. The data contain over 140,000 clones, 65% to 85% of them seen just once; the ten biggest clones take up 7.6%. On this clone itself: As yet, its antigen is unknown. The sample holds other DNA sequences that translate to the same CDR3.

The specimen was PBMCs, collected after 36 months of ibrutinib treatment. The receptor was derived from a human donor with chronic lymphocytic leukemia. V gene TRBV6-1 combines with J gene TRBJ1-5; D is uncertain. CDR3 nucleotide sequence: TGTGCCAGCAGTGAATACCGGGGTCAGCCCCAGCATTTT. This codes for CASSEYRGQPQHF.